The 27 T cell receptor beta chains below come from one sample, sequenced in a study of shared clonotypes between healthy human individuals. The data were produced by immunoSEQ multiplex PCR, yet TCRdb's version contains in-frame clones alone and is incomplete. Of 2 million to 2.5 million clones listed, approximately 93% are singletons. The sample taken for sequencing was naive CD4+ T cells from PBMCs. Subset: CD45RA+ positively selected. The receptors were gathered from a man aged 18 to 35 in good health. Some clones in this sample may be carry-over from other donors' samples.

The chain recombines TRBV28 with TRBJ2-7; D not resolved. Per germline, CDR1 MDHEN and CDR2 SYDVKM. The V end lost 3 bases, the J end lost 3 bases, and 9 bases lay between the germline ends. The CDR3 is 13 amino acids. CDR3 nucleotides: TGTGCCAGCAGTTTCGGTCTCCACTACGAGCAGTACTTC. It yields the protein CASSFGLHYEQYF. Variable domain in full (rest from reference TRBV28 and TRBJ2-7): DVKVTQSSRYLVKRTGEKVFLECVQDMDHENMFWYRQDPGLGLRLIYFSYDVKMKEKGDIPEGYSVSREKKERFSLILESASTNQTSMYLCASSFGLHYEQYFGPGTRLTVT.

J is TRBJ2-7 and V is TRBV29-1, with 8 bases fitting TRBD1. The germline CDR1 and CDR2 sequences are SQVTM and ANQGSEA. The length of the CDR3 is 14 residues. Trimming removed 4 bases from V and 1 base from J; junction bases left unmatched: 6. The CDR3 nucleotides are TGCAGCGTTGTAGACAGGGGTTGGTCCTACGAGCAGTACTTC. Residues: CSVVDRGWSYEQYF.

In nucleotides, the CDR3 is TGTGCCAGCAGCCAAGCTCAGCGAAACCTGAACACTGAAGCTTTCTTT. As protein: CASSQAQRNLNTEAFF. J is TRBJ1-1 and V is TRBV4-2; D remains unclear. Germline V gene sequence: CDR1 LGHNA, CDR2 YNFKEQ. V gave up 1 base and J gave up 0 bases, with 12 bases separating them. This CDR3 contains 16 residues.

The chain joins TRBV15 to TRBJ2-7; D is ambiguous. This CDR3 has 15 amino acids. With 0 bases removed from V and 7 bases from J, the gap between germline ends came to 16 bases. CDR1 and CDR2 (germline): LNHNV, YYDKDF (reference sequence). CDR3 nucleotides: TGTGCCACCAGCAGAGATCTGGCGACTCCAAGGGAGCAGTACTTC. It translates to CATSRDLATPREQYF.

This clone was observed a single time. The rearrangement joins TRBV5-1 to TRBJ2-7; 8 bases match TRBD2. The CDR3 spans 15 residues. Germline V gives CDR1 SGHRS, CDR2 YFSETQ. V shed 4 bases and J 0 bases; nucleotides not matched to a gene: 6. CDR3 in amino acids: CASSRLGGASYEQYF. CDR3 sequence (DNA): TGCGCCAGCAGCCGCCTCGGGGGGGCCTCCTACGAGCAGTACTTC.

The rearrangement joins TRBV19 to TRBJ2-7; possibly TRBD1 for D (6 bases). V shed 9 bases and J shed 6 bases, with 18 bases lying between them. This CDR3 has 13 amino acids. Per germline, CDR1 LNHDA and CDR2 SQIVND (reference sequence). The CDR3 here is CASAPGQGSEQYF. CDR3 sequence (DNA): TGTGCCAGCGCCCCGGGACAAGGGAGCGAGCAGTACTTC.

This clone has more than one count but fewer than ten. The chain couples TRBV19 to TRBJ1-5, with TRBD1 matching over 10 bases. The CDR3 is 15 amino acids. Germline V gene lookup returns CDR1 LNHDA and CDR2 SQIVND (reference sequence). J was trimmed by 6 bases and V by 8 bases; bases with no gene match: 10. CDR3 bases: TGTGCCAGTGGAACCGACAGGGGGCTGACTCAGCCCCAGCATTTT. Translated: CASGTDRGLTQPQHF.

Details on this clone: This sample includes further DNA sequences coding for the same CDR3. The V call is TRBV28, the J call TRBJ2-1; possibly TRBD2 for D (6 bases). Germline lookup yields CDR1 MDHEN and CDR2 SYDVKM. The CDR3 is 14 residues long. With 2 bases removed from V and 2 bases from J, the gap between germline ends came to 7 bases. The CDR3 DNA reads TGTGCCAGCAGTTTAACGGGAGCCTACAATGAGCAGTTCTTC. It is translated as CASSLTGAYNEQFF.

The gene calls are TRBV4-3 and TRBJ2-3; weak D call: TRBD2 (6 bases). V gave up 0 bases and J gave up 7 bases, with 14 bases separating them. CDR1 LGHNA and CDR2 YSLEER come from the germline V gene. The CDR3 contains 15 residues. The CDR3 is CASSQEGGGANTQYF. For the CDR3, the DNA is TGCGCCAGCAGCCAAGAAGGCGGAGGGGCGAATACGCAGTATTTT.

The genes are TRBV28 and TRBJ1-1, with 7 bases that match TRBD1. Trimming cost V 5 bases and J 2 bases; bases outside gene matches: 5. Germline V gene lookup returns CDR1 MDHEN and CDR2 SYDVKM. The CDR3 runs to 14 residues. The CDR3: CASSERQGNTEAFF. The CDR3 coding sequence is TGTGCCAGCAGTGAGAGACAGGGAAACACTGAAGCTTTCTTT.

This chain uses TRBV6-1 with TRBJ2-1; 12 nucleotides match TRBD2. The CDR3 extends over 14 amino acids. Germline V gives CDR1 MNHNS, CDR2 SASEGT. V was clipped by 3 bases and J by 10 bases; unmatched bases: 4. DNA for the CDR3: TGTGCCAGCAGTGAGTTAGGACTAGCGGGGGAGCAGTTCTTC. It codes for CASSELGLAGEQFF.

CDR3 DNA: TGTGCCAGCAGCTTAAACCACGGGAACACTGAAGCTTTCTTT. This encodes CASSLNHGNTEAFF. This chain joins TRBV7-8 and TRBJ1-1; no clear D gene. The CDR3 sequence is 14 residues long. V was clipped by 2 bases and J by 1 base, with 8 bases between them. The germline CDR1 and CDR2 sequences are SGHVS and FQNEAQ.

The V call is TRBV30, the J call TRBJ2-7, with 7 positions matching TRBD1. This CDR3 region has 11 residues. V shed 7 bases and J 6 bases; nucleotides not matched to a gene: 6. The germline V gene encodes CDR1 GTSNPN and CDR2 SVGIG (reference sequence). As DNA, the CDR3 is TGTGCCTTGCAGGGGGACGGCGAGCAGTACTTC. It specifies CALQGDGEQYF. Variable domain in full (rest from reference TRBV30 and TRBJ2-7): SQTIHQWPATLVQPVGSPLSLECTVEGTSNPNLYWYRQAAGRGLQLLFYSVGIGQISSEVPQNLSASRPQDRQFILSSKKLLLSDSGFYLCALQGDGEQYFGPGTRLTVT.

The chain joins TRBV5-4 to TRBJ2-7; TRBD2 matches 7 bases. V shed 4 bases, J shed 3 bases, and the junction held 10 bases outside the gene matches. CDR3 length: 15 amino acids. The germline gives CDR1 SGHNT, CDR2 YYREEE (reference sequence). In DNA, the CDR3 is TGTGCCAGCAGCCGGGGAGGGTCGCCGAACTACGAGCAGTACTTC. Its translation: CASSRGGSPNYEQYF.

The V call is TRBV27, the J call TRBJ2-5, with TRBD2 matching 13 bases. CDR3 length: 16 residues. From germline, CDR1 is MNHEY and CDR2 SMNVEV (reference sequence). Germline trimming cut 5 bases from V and 5 bases from J; bases unmatched to any gene: 8. The CDR3 DNA sequence: TGTGCCAGCAGTCGGCGGACTAGCGGGAGCTGGGAGACCCAGTACTTC. Translation: CASSRRTSGSWETQYF.

In its sample, this clone was seen a few times. The rearrangement links TRBV9 to TRBJ1-1, with a possible D match to TRBD1 (5 bases). Germline V gene data show CDR1 as SGDLS and CDR2 as YYNGEE. The ends were cut back, 0 bases at V and 4 bases at J, with 10 bases in the middle. The CDR3 totals 14 residues. In DNA, the CDR3 is TGTGCCAGCAGCGTAGCCAGACAGTCCACTGAAGCTTTCTTT. Translation gives CASSVARQSTEAFF.

The chain has TRBV5-4 and TRBJ2-1, with TRBD2 matching over 11 bases. From germline, CDR1 is SGHNT and CDR2 YYREEE (reference sequence). This CDR3 region has 15 residues. V was pared by 4 bases and J by 5 bases, with 5 bases of the junction left unmatched. CDR3: CASSPGTSGNNEQFF. For the CDR3, the DNA is TGTGCCAGCAGCCCTGGGACTAGCGGAAACAATGAGCAGTTCTTC.

V and J are TRBV28 and TRBJ1-2; perhaps TRBD1 as D (5 bases). This CDR3 comprises 15 residues. Germline CDR1 reads MDHEN; CDR2 reads SYDVKM. The V end lost 7 bases, the J end lost 5 bases, and 20 bases lay between the germline ends. This chain's CDR3 is CASTLGAATLYGYTF. The CDR3 region has the DNA TGTGCCAGCACTCTTGGGGCAGCCACTCTGTATGGCTACACCTTC.

CDR3 bases: TGTGCCAGCAGCTTAGAGGTGCTCACAGATACGCAGTATTTT. Translation: CASSLEVLTDTQYF. The chain has TRBV7-9 and TRBJ2-3; D not resolved. V was trimmed by 1 base and J by 2 bases, leaving 7 bases between them. The CDR3 has 14 residues. Germline V gives CDR1 SEHNR, CDR2 FQNEAQ (reference sequence).

Details on this clone: At one end, the junction sequence differs from germline, possibly due to a read error. The CDR3 DNA sequence: TGTGCCAGCAGCTTAACGCCGGGGGCCGACGTCCTGACTTTC. It specifies CASSLTPGADVLTF. This sequence joins TRBV7-3 and TRBJ2-6; possibly TRBD1 or TRBD2 for D (6 bases each). The CDR3 extends over 14 amino acids. Per the germline V gene, CDR1 is SGHTA and CDR2 is FQGTGA.

Comment on this clone: The same CDR3 can be traced to other DNA sequences in this sample. J is TRBJ2-5 and V is TRBV11-2; no clear D. In germline, CDR1 is SGHAT, CDR2 FQNNGV. This CDR3 is built from 11 residues. V lost 5 bases, J lost 5 bases, and 6 bases lay in between. The CDR3 is CASSPQETQYF. CDR3 DNA sequence: TGTGCCAGCAGCCCTCAGGAGACCCAGTACTTC.

This clone was seen once. Other DNA sequences in this specimen translate into the identical CDR3. The rearrangement uses TRBV28 and TRBJ1-2, with D perhaps matching TRBD1 (5 bases). Per the germline V gene, CDR1 is MDHEN and CDR2 is SYDVKM. The CDR3 is made up of 12 amino acids. The ends were cut back, 5 bases at V and 4 bases at J, with 8 bases in the middle. This chain's CDR3 is CASSLGAYGYTF. CDR3 DNA sequence: TGTGCCAGCAGTCTCGGGGCCTATGGCTACACCTTC.

The J gene is TRBJ1-3, the V gene TRBV6-1; no definite D call. The CDR3 runs 16 residues. V was shortened by 2 bases and J by 4 bases, with 15 bases between the two germline ends. Germline CDR1 reads MNHNS; CDR2 reads SASEGT. The CDR3 protein is CASSEKRRQSGNTIYF. CDR3 bases: TGTGCCAGCAGTGAAAAACGGCGTCAATCCGGAAACACCATATATTTT.

The chain employs TRBV29-1 and TRBJ2-1, with 14 bases fitting TRBD2. CDR1 is SQVTM, CDR2 ANQGSEA, per germline. J was trimmed by 6 bases and V by 4 bases; bases with no gene match: 11. This CDR3 has 17 residues. The DNA of the CDR3 is TGCAGCGTTGGCGGGAGCGGGACTAGCGGGAGTGTCAATGAGCAGTTCTTC. Protein: CSVGGSGTSGSVNEQFF.

This clone appeared once. The chain links TRBV27 to TRBJ2-5; weak D call: TRBD2 (5 bases). The length of the CDR3 is 14 residues. CDR1 MNHEY and CDR2 SMNVEV come from the germline V gene (reference sequence). The germline V and J ends were trimmed by 3 bases and 5 bases, with 13 bases remaining between them. The DNA of the CDR3 is TGTGCCAGCAGTTTGAAGGGAGTATGGGAGACCCAGTACTTC. This encodes CASSLKGVWETQYF.

The CDR3 sequence is CASSLTLGGSYNEQFF. In DNA, the CDR3 is TGTGCCAGCAGCTTAACTTTGGGGGGGTCCTACAATGAGCAGTTCTTC. This rearrangement joins TRBV7-2 to TRBJ2-1; 7 bases are shared with TRBD2. Trimming at V came to 2 bases and at J to 1 base, leaving 5 bases not matched to a gene. The length of the CDR3 is 16 residues. In germline, CDR1 is SGHTA, CDR2 FQGNSA.

The V call is TRBV4-2, the J call TRBJ2-3; D may be TRBD2 (6 bases). V shed 4 bases and J shed 3 bases, with 17 bases lying between them. There are 16 residues in the CDR3. Germline values: CDR1 LGHNA, CDR2 YNFKEQ. In DNA form, the CDR3 reads TGTGCCAGCAGCCGCGCAACGTCTGCGGGAACAGATACGCAGTATTTT. This translates into CASSRATSAGTDTQYF.